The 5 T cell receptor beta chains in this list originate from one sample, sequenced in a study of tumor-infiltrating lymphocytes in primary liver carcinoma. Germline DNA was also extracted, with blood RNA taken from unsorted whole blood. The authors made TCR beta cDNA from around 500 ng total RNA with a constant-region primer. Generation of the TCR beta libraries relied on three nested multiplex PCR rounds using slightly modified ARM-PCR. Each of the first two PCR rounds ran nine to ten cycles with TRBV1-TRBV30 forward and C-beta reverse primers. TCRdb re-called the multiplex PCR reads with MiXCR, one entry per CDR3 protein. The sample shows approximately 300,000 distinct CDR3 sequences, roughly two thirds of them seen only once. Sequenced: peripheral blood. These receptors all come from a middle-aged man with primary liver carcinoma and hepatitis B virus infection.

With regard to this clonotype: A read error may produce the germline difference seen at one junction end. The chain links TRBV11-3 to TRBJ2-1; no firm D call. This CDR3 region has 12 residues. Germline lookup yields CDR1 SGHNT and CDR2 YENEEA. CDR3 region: CASGLNTNEQFF. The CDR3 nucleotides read TGTGCCAGCGGCTTAAACACCAATGAGCAGTTCTTC.

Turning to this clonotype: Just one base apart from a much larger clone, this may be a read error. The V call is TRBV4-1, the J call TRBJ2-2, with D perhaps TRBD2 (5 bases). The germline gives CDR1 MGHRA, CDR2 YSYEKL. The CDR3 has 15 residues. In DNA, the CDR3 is TGCGCCAGCAGACAAGACCCGGGTTCGGCCGGGGTGCTGTTTTTT. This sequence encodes CASRQDPGSAGVLFF.

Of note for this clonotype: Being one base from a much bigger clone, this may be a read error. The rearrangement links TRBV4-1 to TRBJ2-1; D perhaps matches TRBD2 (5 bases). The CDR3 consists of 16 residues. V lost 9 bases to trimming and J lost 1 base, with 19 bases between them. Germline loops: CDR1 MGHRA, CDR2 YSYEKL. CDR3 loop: CARSSLAGKSYNEQFF. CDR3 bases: TGCGCCAGAAGCTCGTTGGCGGGTAAGTCCTACAATGAGCAGTTCTTC.

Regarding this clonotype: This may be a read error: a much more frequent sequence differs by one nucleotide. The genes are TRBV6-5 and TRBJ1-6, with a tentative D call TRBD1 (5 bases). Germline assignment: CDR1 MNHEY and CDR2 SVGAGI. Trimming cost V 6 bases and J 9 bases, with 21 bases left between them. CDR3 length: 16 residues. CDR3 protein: CASSRVRTYQGSPLHF. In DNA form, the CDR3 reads TGTGCCAGCAGCCGAGTGCGGACTTATCAGGGTTCACCCCTCCACTTT.

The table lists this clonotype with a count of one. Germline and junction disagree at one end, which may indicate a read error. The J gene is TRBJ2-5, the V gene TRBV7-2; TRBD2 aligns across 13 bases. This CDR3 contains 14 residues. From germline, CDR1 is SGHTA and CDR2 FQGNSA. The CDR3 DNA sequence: TGTGCCGGCAGCCCCGGACTAGCGGGAGCGGCCCAGTACTTC. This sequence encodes CAGSPGLAGAAQYF.